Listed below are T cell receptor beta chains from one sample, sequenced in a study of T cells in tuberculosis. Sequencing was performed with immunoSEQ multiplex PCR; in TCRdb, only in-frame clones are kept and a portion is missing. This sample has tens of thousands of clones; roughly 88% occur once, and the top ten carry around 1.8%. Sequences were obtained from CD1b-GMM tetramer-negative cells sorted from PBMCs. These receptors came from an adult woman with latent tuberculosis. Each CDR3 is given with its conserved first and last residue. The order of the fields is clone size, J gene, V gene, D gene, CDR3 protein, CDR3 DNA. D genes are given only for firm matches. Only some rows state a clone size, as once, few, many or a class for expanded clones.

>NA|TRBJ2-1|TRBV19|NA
CASSIEGASYNEQFF
TGTGCCAGTAGTATAGAGGGGGCGTCCTACAATGAGCAGTTCTTC
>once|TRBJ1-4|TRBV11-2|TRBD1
CASSMDRGREKLFF
TGTGCCAGCAGCATGGACAGGGGGCGTGAAAAACTGTTTTTT
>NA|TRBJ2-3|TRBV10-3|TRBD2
CAISEASGIGTDTQYF
TGTGCCATCAGTGAGGCTAGCGGGATCGGCACAGATACGCAGTATTTT
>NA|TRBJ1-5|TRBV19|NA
CASRTSAFVTSNQPQHF
TGTGCCAGTAGGACCTCAGCGTTCGTAACCAGCAATCAGCCCCAGCATTTT
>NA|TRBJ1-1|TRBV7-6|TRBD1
CASSSKTGYSTEAFF
TGTGCCAGCAGCTCAAAGACAGGGTATAGCACTGAAGCTTTCTTT
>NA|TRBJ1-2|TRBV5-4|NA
CASSLVTRPTYGYTF
TGTGCCAGCAGCTTAGTGACACGACCTACGTATGGCTACACCTTC
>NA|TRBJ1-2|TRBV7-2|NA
CASSLLRGYYGYTF
TGTGCCAGCAGCTTACTAAGGGGGTACTATGGCTACACCTTC
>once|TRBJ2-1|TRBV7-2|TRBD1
CASSFRTGVYNEQFF
TGTGCCAGCAGCTTCCGGACAGGGGTCTACAATGAGCAGTTCTTC
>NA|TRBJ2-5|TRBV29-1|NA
CSVTMADGTQYF
TGCAGCGTGACAATGGCCGACGGGACCCAGTACTTC
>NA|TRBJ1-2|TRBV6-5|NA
CASTAGNYGYTF
TGTGCCAGCACCGCAGGGAACTATGGCTACACCTTC
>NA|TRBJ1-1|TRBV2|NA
CASRREWGPNTEAFF
TGTGCCAGCAGGCGCGAGTGGGGCCCGAACACTGAAGCTTTCTTT
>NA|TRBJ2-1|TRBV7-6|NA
CASSGQIGNEQFF
TGTGCCAGCAGCGGACAGATAGGCAATGAGCAGTTCTTC
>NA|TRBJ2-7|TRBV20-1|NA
CSAWGQGQQYF
TGCAGTGCTTGGGGCCAGGGGCAGCAGTACTTC
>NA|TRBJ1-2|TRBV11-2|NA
CASSLSAQNYGYTF
TGTGCCAGCAGCTTATCCGCACAAAACTATGGCTACACCTTC
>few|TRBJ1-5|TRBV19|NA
CASSIHQDQPQHF
TGTGCCAGTAGTATCCATCAGGATCAGCCCCAGCATTTT
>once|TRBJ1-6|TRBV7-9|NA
CASSSDNSPLHF
TGTGCCAGCAGCTCGGATAATTCACCCCTCCACTTT
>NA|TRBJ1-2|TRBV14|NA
CASNSGSYGYTF
TGTGCCAGCAATTCAGGATCGTATGGCTACACCTTC
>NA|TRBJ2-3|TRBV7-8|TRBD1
CASSRYRGFTDTQYF
TGTGCCAGCAGCCGTTACAGGGGTTTCACAGATACGCAGTATTTT
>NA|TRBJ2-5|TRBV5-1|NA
CASSFGRVGETQYF
TGCGCCAGCAGCTTCGGCAGGGTAGGAGAGACCCAGTACTTC
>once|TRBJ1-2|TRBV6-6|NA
CASSYGGGYTF
TGTGCCAGCAGTTACGGGGGCGGCTACACCTTC